Sequencing of this TCR beta chain was carried out in a study of Graves' ophthalmopathy and Graves' hyperthyroidism. For the study at large: The authors collected peripheral blood at initial diagnosis, before any treatment.

From RNA, the CDR3 regions of TCR beta chains were amplified and sequenced. Scientists carried out first-round RT-PCR using HTBI primers and then a second-round multiplex PCR. TCRdb fed the multiplex PCR reads into MiXCR, producing one record per CDR3 protein. The table includes 400,000 to 450,000 distinct CDR3 sequences, approximately 21% detected once. This clonotype was seen ten or more times. CDR1 is MGHDK, CDR2 SYGVNS, per germline. The CDR3 has 15 amino acids. J was trimmed by 1 base and V by 6 bases; bases with no gene match: 7. Sequenced material: peripheral blood. The chain recombines TRBV25-1 with TRBJ1-1, with 8 bases identical to TRBD1. The receptor's source is a woman under 30 with stable Graves' hyperthyroidism. The CDR3 bases are TGTGCCAGCAGCACCACCGGGACAGGGAACACTGAAGCTTTCTTT. It codes for CASSTTGTGNTEAFF.